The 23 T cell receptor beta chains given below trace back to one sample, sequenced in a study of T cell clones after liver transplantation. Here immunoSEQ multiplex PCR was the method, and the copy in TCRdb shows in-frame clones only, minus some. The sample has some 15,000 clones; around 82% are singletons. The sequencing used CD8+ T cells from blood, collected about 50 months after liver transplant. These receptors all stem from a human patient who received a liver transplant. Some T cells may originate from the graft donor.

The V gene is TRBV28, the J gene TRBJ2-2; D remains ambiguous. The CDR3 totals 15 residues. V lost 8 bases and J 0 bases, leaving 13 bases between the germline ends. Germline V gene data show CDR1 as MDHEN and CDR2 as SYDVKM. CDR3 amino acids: CASLSKGPNTGELFF. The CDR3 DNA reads TGTGCCAGCCTCAGTAAGGGCCCGAACACCGGGGAGCTGTTTTTT.

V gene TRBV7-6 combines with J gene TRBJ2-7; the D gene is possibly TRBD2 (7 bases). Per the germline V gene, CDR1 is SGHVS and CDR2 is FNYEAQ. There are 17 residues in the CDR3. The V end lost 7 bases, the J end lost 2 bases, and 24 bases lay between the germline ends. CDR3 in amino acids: CASTWGQGDREAYEQYF. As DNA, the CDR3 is TGTGCCAGCACTTGGGGGCAGGGCGACCGGGAGGCCTACGAGCAGTACTTC.

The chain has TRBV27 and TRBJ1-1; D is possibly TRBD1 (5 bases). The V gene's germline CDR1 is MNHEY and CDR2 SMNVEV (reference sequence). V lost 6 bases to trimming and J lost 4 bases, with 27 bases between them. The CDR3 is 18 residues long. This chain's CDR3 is CASRGRWGGFSQGTEAFF. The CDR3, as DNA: TGTGCCAGCAGAGGCAGGTGGGGGGGGTTCTCCCAAGGCACTGAAGCTTTCTTT.

This chain's CDR3 is CASSVTGANTGELFF. The CDR3 DNA reads TGTGCCAGCAGCGTGACAGGGGCAAACACCGGGGAGCTGTTTTTT. This rearrangement joins TRBV9 to TRBJ2-2, with 8 positions matching TRBD1. Germline trimming cut 2 bases from V and 2 bases from J; bases unmatched to any gene: 2. Germline CDR1 reads SGDLS; CDR2 reads YYNGEE. The CDR3 is made up of 15 amino acids.

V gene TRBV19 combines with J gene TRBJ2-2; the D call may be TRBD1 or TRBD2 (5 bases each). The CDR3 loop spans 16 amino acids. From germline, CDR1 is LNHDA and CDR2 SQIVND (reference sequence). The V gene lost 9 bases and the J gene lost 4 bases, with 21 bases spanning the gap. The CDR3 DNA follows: TGTGCCAGCCGAGAACCGTCGGGGCCGGGCACCGGGGAGCTGTTTTTT. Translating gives CASREPSGPGTGELFF.

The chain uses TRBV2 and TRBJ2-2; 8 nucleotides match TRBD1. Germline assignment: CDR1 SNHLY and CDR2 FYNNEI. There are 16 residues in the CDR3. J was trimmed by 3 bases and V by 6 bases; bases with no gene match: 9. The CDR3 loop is CASSATGTGHTGELFF. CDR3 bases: TGTGCCAGCAGCGCTACCGGGACAGGCCACACCGGGGAGCTGTTTTTT.

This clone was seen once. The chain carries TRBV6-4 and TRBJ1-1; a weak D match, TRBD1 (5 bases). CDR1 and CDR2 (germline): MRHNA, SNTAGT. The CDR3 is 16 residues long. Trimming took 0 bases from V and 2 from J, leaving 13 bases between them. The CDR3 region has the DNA TGTGCCAGCAGTGACTCCCCGACCGGGGACAACACTGAAGCTTTCTTT. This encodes CASSDSPTGDNTEAFF.

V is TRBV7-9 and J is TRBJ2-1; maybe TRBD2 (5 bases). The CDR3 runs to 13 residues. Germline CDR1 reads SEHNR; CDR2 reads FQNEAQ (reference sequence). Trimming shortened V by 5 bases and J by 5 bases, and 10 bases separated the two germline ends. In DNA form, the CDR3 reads TGTGCCAGCAGCCCGTTTAGCGACAATGAGCAGTTCTTC. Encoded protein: CASSPFSDNEQFF.

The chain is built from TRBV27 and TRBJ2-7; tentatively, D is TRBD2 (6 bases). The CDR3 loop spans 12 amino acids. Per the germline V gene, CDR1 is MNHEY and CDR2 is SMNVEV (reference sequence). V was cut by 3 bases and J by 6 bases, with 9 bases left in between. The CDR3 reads CASSLGGIEQYF. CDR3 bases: TGTGCCAGCAGTTTGGGAGGTATCGAGCAGTACTTC.

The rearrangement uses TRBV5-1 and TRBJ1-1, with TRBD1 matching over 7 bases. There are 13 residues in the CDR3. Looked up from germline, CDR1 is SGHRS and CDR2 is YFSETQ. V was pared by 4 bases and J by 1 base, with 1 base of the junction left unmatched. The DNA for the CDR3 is TGCGCCAGCAGCCACAGGGGGAACACTGAAGCTTTCTTT. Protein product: CASSHRGNTEAFF.

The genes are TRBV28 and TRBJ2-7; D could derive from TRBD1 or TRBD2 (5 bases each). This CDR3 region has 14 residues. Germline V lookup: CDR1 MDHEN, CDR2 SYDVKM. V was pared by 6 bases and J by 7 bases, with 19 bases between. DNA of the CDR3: TGTGCCAGCAGCCCTTTCAGGGACCTGAATGAGCAGTACTTC. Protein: CASSPFRDLNEQYF.

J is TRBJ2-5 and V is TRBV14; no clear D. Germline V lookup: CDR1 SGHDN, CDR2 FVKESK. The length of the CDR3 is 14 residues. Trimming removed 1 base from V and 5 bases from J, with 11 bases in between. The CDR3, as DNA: TGTGCCAGCAGCCAAGTCCCAGGATCCGAGACCCAGTACTTC. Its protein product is CASSQVPGSETQYF. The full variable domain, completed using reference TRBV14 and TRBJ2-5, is EAGVTQFPSHSVIEKGQTVTLRCDPISGHDNLYWYRRVMGKEIKFLLHFVKESKQDESGMPNNRFLAERTGGTYSTLKVQPAELEDSGVYFCASSQVPGSETQYFGPGTRLLVL.

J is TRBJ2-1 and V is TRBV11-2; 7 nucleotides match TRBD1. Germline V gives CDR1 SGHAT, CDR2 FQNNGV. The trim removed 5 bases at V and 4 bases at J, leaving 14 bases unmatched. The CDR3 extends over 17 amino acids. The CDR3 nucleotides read TGTGCCAGCAGCGGCGCAACAGGGGCTACCCTTTACAATGAGCAGTTCTTC. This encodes CASSGATGATLYNEQFF.

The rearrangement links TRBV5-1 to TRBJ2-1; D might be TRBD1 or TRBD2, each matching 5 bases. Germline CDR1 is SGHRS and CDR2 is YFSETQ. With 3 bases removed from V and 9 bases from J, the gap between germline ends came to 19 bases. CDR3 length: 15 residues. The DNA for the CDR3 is TGCGCCAGCAGCTGGACGGGACCGGAGAACACTGAGCAGTTCTTC. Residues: CASSWTGPENTEQFF.

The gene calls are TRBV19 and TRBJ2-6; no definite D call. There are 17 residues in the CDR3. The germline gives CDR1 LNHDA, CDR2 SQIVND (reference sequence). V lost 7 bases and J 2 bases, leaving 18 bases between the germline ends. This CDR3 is CASNTGFAPPGANVLTF. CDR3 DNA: TGTGCCAGTAATACCGGATTCGCCCCTCCTGGGGCCAACGTCCTGACTTTC.

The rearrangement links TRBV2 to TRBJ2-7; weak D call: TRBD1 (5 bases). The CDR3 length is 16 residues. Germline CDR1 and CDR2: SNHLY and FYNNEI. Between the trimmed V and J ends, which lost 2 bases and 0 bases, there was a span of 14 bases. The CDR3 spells CASSELWGHSSYEQYF. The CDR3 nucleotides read TGTGCCAGCAGTGAACTGTGGGGCCATAGCTCCTACGAGCAGTACTTC.

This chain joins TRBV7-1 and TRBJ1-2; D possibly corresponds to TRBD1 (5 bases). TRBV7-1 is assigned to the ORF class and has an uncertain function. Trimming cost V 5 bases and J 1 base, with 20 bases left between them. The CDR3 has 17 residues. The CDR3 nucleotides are TGTGCCAGCAGCGAGGGCGGCGGGAGGGACCTTAACTATGGCTACACCTTC. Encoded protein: CASSEGGGRDLNYGYTF.

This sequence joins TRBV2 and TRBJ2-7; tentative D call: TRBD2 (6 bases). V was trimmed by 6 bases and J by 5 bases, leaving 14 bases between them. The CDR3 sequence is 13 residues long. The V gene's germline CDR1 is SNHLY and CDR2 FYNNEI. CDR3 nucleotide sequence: TGTGCCAGCAGCGCCACTGCGGGGCACGAGCAGTACTTC. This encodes CASSATAGHEQYF. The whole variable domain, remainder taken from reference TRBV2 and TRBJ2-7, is EPEVTQTPSHQVTQMGQEVILRCVPISNHLYFYWYRQILGQKVEFLVSFYNNEISEKSEIFDDQFSVERPDGSNFTLKIRSTKLEDSAMYFCASSATAGHEQYFGPGTRLTVT.

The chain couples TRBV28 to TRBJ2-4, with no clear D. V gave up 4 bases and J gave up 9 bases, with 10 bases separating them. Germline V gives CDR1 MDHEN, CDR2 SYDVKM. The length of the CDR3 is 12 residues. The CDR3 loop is CASSSPVGIQYF. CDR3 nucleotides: TGTGCCAGCAGTTCTCCGGTGGGCATTCAGTACTTC.

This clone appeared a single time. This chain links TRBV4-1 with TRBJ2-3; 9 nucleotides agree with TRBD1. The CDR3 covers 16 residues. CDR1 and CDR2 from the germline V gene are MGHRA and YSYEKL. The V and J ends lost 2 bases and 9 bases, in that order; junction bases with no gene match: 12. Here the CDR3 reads CASSQTGIADRGTQYF. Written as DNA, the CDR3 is TGCGCCAGCAGCCAAACCGGAATAGCCGACAGGGGGACGCAGTATTTT.

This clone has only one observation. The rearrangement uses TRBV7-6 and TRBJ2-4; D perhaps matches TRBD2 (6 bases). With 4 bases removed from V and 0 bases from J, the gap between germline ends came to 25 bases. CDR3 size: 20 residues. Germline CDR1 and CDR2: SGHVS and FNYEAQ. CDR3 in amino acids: CASSSGLEAGRSLAKNIQYF. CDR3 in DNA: TGTGCCAGCAGCTCTGGGCTCGAGGCGGGGAGATCTCTAGCCAAAAACATTCAGTACTTC.

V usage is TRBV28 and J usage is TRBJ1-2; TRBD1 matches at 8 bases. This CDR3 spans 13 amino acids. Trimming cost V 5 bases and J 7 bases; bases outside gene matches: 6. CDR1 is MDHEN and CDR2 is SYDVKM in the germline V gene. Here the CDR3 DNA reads TGTGCCAGCAGTCTGGACAGGGAAGGTGGCTACACCTTC. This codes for CASSLDREGGYTF.

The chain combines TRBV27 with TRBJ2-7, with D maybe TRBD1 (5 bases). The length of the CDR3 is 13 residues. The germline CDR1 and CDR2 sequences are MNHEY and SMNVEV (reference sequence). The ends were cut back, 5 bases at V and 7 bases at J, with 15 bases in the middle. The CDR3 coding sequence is TGTGCCAGCAGTCCACTTGCAACAGGAGAGCAGTACTTC. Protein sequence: CASSPLATGEQYF.